This entry lists 20 T cell receptor beta chains sequenced from one sample in a study of identical twins. TCRdb redid the calling of the 5' RACE reads with MiXCR, one entry per CDR3 protein. The sample holds 100,000 or so distinct CDR3 sequences, under 7% seen once. Sequenced material: memory T cells sorted from blood. The receptors come from a woman aged 50 to 60 in good health.

With respect to this clonotype: This may be a read error: a much more frequent sequence differs by one nucleotide. In this CDR3 the conserved last residue, phenylalanine or tryptophan, is missing, so a read error is likely. The V and J genes are TRBV5-1 and TRBJ2-7, with D possibly being TRBD1 (5 bases). V lost 0 bases, J lost 6 bases, and 10 bases lay in between. Per germline, CDR1 SGHRS and CDR2 YFSETQ. This CDR3 comprises 13 residues. The CDR3 here is CASSLAPGLEQYG. The CDR3 nucleotides are TGCGCCAGCAGCTTGGCCCCAGGGCTCGAGCAGTACGGC.

This clonotype has at least ten counts. V usage is TRBV5-1 and J usage is TRBJ2-5, with 7 bases aligning to TRBD2. Germline V gene sequence: CDR1 SGHRS, CDR2 YFSETQ. The CDR3 has 15 amino acids. V dropped 0 bases and J dropped 0; count of bases not matched to a gene: 2. The CDR3 coding sequence is TGCGCCAGCAGCTTGGAAGGACTAGACCAAGAGACCCAGTACTTC. Residues: CASSLEGLDQETQYF.

This clonotype has a count of ten or more. The chain couples TRBV12-3 or TRBV12-4 to TRBJ2-7; D is ambiguous. The V end was cut by 3 bases, the J end by 5 bases, with 8 bases between. The CDR3 loop spans 12 amino acids. The CDR3 region is CASSLFRHEQYF. CDR3 in DNA: TGTGCCAGCAGTTTGTTCCGGCACGAGCAGTACTTC.

The chain joins TRBV3-1 to TRBJ1-1, with D unclear. The CDR3 covers 14 residues. Germline CDR1 reads LGHDT; CDR2 reads YNNKEL (reference sequence). Deletions cut 4 bases from V and 5 bases from J, with 14 bases between. The CDR3 sequence: CASSLGRSVTEAFF. The DNA for the CDR3 is TGTGCCAGCAGCCTCGGAAGATCGGTAACTGAAGCTTTCTTT.

At least ten counts were recorded for this clonotype. This chain uses TRBV28 with TRBJ2-5, with unresolved D. This CDR3 has 14 amino acids. The V end lost 1 base, the J end lost 2 bases, and 8 bases lay between the germline ends. CDR1 and CDR2 (germline): MDHEN, SYDVKM. The CDR3 is CASSLSGFQETQYF. In DNA form, the CDR3 reads TGTGCCAGCAGTTTATCCGGGTTTCAAGAGACCCAGTACTTC.

This clonotype showed up just a few times. The chain uses TRBV7-9 and TRBJ2-5; maybe TRBD2 (6 bases). Germline CDR1 is SEHNR and CDR2 is FQNEAQ (reference sequence). The CDR3 extends over 18 amino acids. With 1 base removed from V and 4 bases from J, the gap between germline ends came to 22 bases. The CDR3 nucleotides are TGTGCCAGCAGCTTAGGGGCTGCTTGGGACTCCAATATAGAGACCCAGTACTTC. Protein sequence: CASSLGAAWDSNIETQYF.

This clonotype was observed many times. The chain carries TRBV19 and TRBJ1-5, with 7 bases aligning to TRBD1. Germline V gene lookup returns CDR1 LNHDA and CDR2 SQIVND (reference sequence). The CDR3 has 17 residues. V was pared by 6 bases and J by 0 bases, with 11 bases of the junction left unmatched. CDR3 loop: CASSYTGTANSNQPQHF. As DNA, the CDR3 is TGTGCCAGTAGCTACACGGGGACAGCTAATAGCAATCAGCCCCAGCATTTT.

This clonotype was found many times. The chain carries TRBV2 and TRBJ2-1; 10 bases line up with TRBD2. CDR1 is SNHLY, CDR2 FYNNEI, per germline. The CDR3 contains 18 residues. V trimming: 8 bases; J trimming: 6 bases; junction bases outside the gene matches: 19. CDR3 nucleotide sequence: TGTGCCAGCCCCACAGCCGTTTCTGGAGCGGGAGGGGGCAATGAGCAGTTCTTC. Translated, it gives CASPTAVSGAGGGNEQFF.

This CDR3 is CASSLAIGTQYF. In DNA form, the CDR3 reads TGTGCCAGCAGCCTCGCCATCGGTACGCAGTATTTT. The V and J genes are TRBV9 and TRBJ2-3, with D unresolved. This CDR3 comprises 12 residues. The V end lost 4 bases, the J end lost 8 bases, and 11 bases lay between the germline ends. The germline gives CDR1 SGDLS, CDR2 YYNGEE.

This clonotype was picked up many times. This chain links TRBV6-5 with TRBJ2-5, with 12 bases aligning to TRBD2. The CDR3 spans 16 residues. Per the germline V gene, CDR1 is MNHEY and CDR2 is SVGAGI. J lost 10 bases, V lost 2 bases, and 11 bases had no gene match. Written as DNA, the CDR3 is TGTGCCAGCAGTTACGCCCGGGAGCTAGCGGGAGGGAACCAGTACTTC. Translated: CASSYARELAGGNQYF.

The chain couples TRBV11-2 to TRBJ2-1, with 10 bases that match TRBD2. Trimming took 1 base from V and 10 from J; bases not matched to a gene: 7. The germline V gene has CDR1 SGHAT and CDR2 FQNNGV. CDR3 size: 15 residues. CDR3 sequence: CASSLVLAGVGEQFF. As DNA, the CDR3 is TGTGCCAGCAGCTTAGTCCTAGCGGGAGTTGGGGAGCAGTTCTTC.

The sample holds many counts of this clonotype. The chain carries TRBV5-1 and TRBJ1-5; D gene uncertain. Trimming left V 0 bases short and J 6 bases short, with 1 base between. The length of the CDR3 is 11 residues. Germline V gene lookup returns CDR1 SGHRS and CDR2 YFSETQ. Here the CDR3 DNA reads TGCGCCAGCAGCTTGGCTCAGCCCCAGCATTTT. It codes for CASSLAQPQHF. Full variable domain (missing parts from reference TRBV5-1 and TRBJ1-5): KAGVTQTPRYLIKTRGQQVTLSCSPISGHRSVSWYQQTPGQGLQFLFEYFSETQRNKGNFPGRFSGRQFSNSRSEMNVSTLELGDSALYLCASSLAQPQHFGDGTRLSIL.

This clonotype came up many times. The junction does not match germline at one end; this may be a read error. The chain carries TRBV20-1 and TRBJ2-7; no definite D call. The CDR3 contains 12 residues. Germline V CDR1 and CDR2: DFQATT, SNEGSKA (reference sequence). The CDR3 DNA sequence: TGCAGTGCTAGAGATGGGCCTAACGTTCTTTCGTTC. As protein: CSARDGPNVLSF.

This clonotype was seen ten or more times. The chain recombines TRBV29-1 with TRBJ2-3; TRBD1 matches 8 bases. Trimming at V came to 6 bases and at J to 8 bases, leaving 10 bases not matched to a gene. The length of the CDR3 is 13 residues. CDR1 is SQVTM and CDR2 is ANQGSEA in the germline V gene. Here the CDR3 reads CSVLTGGQGTQYF. CDR3 nucleotides: TGCAGCGTCCTAACAGGGGGGCAAGGTACGCAGTATTTT.

This clonotype was counted at least ten times. V and J are TRBV7-2 and TRBJ2-3; 7 nucleotides match TRBD2. With 5 bases clipped from V and 2 bases from J, the junction kept 7 bases outside the gene matches. CDR1 SGHTA and CDR2 FQGNSA come from the germline V gene. The CDR3 is 15 residues long. This CDR3 reads CASSTLAAFTDTQYF. CDR3 nucleotide sequence: TGTGCCAGCAGCACCCTAGCGGCCTTCACAGATACGCAGTATTTT. The full variable domain, completed using reference TRBV7-2 and TRBJ2-3, is GAGVSQSPSNKVTEKGKDVELRCDPISGHTALYWYRQSLGQGLEFLIYFQGNSAPDKSGLPSDRFSAERTGGSVSTLTIQRTQQEDSAVYLCASSTLAAFTDTQYFGPGTRLTVL.

A remark on this clonotype: The conserved closing phenylalanine or tryptophan is absent in this CDR3, likely reflecting a read error. The chain carries TRBV7-9 and TRBJ2-2, with D perhaps TRBD1 or TRBD2 (5 bases each). From germline, CDR1 is SEHNR and CDR2 FQNEAQ (reference sequence). With 5 bases removed from V and 6 bases from J, the gap between germline ends came to 13 bases. This CDR3 is 14 amino acids long. The CDR3 DNA follows: TGTGCCAGCAGCGCAGGGCTGAGGGCCGGGGAGCTGTTTTCT. It yields the protein CASSAGLRAGELFS.

At least ten counts were recorded for this clonotype. The rearrangement joins TRBV6-4 to TRBJ2-1; 9 nucleotides match TRBD2. This CDR3 region has 17 residues. V shed 0 bases, J shed 0 bases, and the junction held 3 bases outside the gene matches. From germline, CDR1 is MRHNA and CDR2 SNTAGT. The CDR3 DNA sequence: TGTGCCAGCAGTGACTCAGGGCGGGGGGGCTCCTACAATGAGCAGTTCTTC. This gives the protein CASSDSGRGGSYNEQFF.

This clonotype was observed many times. This rearrangement joins TRBV3-1 to TRBJ1-3; D ambiguous. Germline V lookup: CDR1 LGHDT, CDR2 YNNKEL (reference sequence). The CDR3 runs to 14 residues. Trimming pared 4 bases from V and 2 bases from J, leaving 9 bases between. This chain's CDR3 is CASSREPPGNTIYF. For the CDR3, the DNA is TGTGCCAGCAGCCGCGAGCCCCCTGGAAACACCATATATTTT. The full variable domain, in which reference TRBV3-1 and TRBJ1-3 provide the parts outside the CDR3, is DTAVSQTPKYLVTQMGNDKSIKCEQNLGHDTMYWYKQDSKKFLKIMFSYNNKELIINETVPNRFSPKSPDKAHLNLHINSLELGDSAVYFCASSREPPGNTIYFGEGSWLTVV.

This clonotype was counted ten times or more. The chain joins TRBV5-1 to TRBJ2-1; 7 bases are shared with TRBD2. The ends lost 1 base at V and 9 bases at J; junction bases unmatched: 10. This CDR3 has 15 amino acids. Germline V gives CDR1 SGHRS, CDR2 YFSETQ. The CDR3 reads CASSLRGRDGSEQFF. CDR3 sequence (DNA): TGCGCCAGCAGCTTGAGAGGGAGGGATGGTAGTGAGCAGTTCTTC.

This clonotype was counted at least ten times. The chain joins TRBV27 to TRBJ2-3; D uncertain. The V end was cut by 5 bases, the J end by 9 bases, with 18 bases between. This CDR3 is 14 amino acids long. Per germline, CDR1 MNHEY and CDR2 SMNVEV (reference sequence). DNA for the CDR3: TGTGCCAGCAGTCACCCTCGCGAGTCCGTGACGCAGTATTTT. This sequence encodes CASSHPRESVTQYF.